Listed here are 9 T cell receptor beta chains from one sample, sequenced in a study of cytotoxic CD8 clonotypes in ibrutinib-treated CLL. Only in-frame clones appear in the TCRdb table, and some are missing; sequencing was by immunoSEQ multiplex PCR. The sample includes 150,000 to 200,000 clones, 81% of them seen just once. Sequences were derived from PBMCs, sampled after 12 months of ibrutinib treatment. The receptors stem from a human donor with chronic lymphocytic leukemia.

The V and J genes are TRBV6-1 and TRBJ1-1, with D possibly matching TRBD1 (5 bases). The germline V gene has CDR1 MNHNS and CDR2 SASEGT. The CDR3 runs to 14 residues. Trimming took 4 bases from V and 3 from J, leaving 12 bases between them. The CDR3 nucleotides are TGTGCCAGCAGTGCCCTGGGGGGGGACACTGAAGCTTTCTTT. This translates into CASSALGGDTEAFF.

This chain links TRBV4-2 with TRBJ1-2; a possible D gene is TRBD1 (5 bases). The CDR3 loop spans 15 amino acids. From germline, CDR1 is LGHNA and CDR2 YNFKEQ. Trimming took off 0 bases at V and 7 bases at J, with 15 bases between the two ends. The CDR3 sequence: CASSQDPGVRGGYTF. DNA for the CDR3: TGTGCCAGCAGCCAAGATCCGGGGGTGAGAGGTGGCTACACCTTC.

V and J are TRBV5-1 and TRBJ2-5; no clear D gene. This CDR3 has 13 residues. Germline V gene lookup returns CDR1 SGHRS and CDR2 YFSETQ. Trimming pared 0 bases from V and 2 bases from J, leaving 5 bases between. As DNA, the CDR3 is TGCGCCAGCAGCTTGGGGCAGCAAGAGACCCAGTACTTC. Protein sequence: CASSLGQQETQYF. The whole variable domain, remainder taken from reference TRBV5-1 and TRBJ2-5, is KAGVTQTPRYLIKTRGQQVTLSCSPISGHRSVSWYQQTPGQGLQFLFEYFSETQRNKGNFPGRFSGRQFSNSRSEMNVSTLELGDSALYLCASSLGQQETQYFGPGTRLLVL.

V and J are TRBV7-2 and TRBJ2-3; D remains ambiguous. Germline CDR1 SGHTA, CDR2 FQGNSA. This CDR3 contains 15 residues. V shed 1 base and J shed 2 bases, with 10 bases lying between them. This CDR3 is CASSLGPSPTDTQYF. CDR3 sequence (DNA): TGTGCCAGCAGCTTAGGTCCTAGTCCCACAGATACGCAGTATTTT.

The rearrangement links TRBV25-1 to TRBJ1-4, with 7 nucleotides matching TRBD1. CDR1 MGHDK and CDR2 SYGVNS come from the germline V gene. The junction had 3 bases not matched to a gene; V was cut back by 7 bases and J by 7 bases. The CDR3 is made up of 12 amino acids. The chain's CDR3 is CASISGGEKLFF. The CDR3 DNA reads TGTGCCAGCATTTCAGGGGGTGAAAAACTGTTTTTT.

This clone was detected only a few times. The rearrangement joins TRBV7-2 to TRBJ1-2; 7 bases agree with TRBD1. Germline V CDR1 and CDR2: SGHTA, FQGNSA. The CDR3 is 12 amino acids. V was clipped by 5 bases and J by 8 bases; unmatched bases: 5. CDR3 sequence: CASSLTGRGYTF. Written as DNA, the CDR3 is TGTGCCAGCAGCCTGACAGGGAGAGGCTACACCTTC.

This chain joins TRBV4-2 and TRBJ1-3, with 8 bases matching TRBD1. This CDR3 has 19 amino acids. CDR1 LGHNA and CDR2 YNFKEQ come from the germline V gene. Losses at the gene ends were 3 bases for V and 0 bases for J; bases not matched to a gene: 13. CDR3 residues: CASSHPRLTGAASGNTIYF. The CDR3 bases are TGTGCCAGCAGCCACCCCCGTTTGACAGGGGCCGCCTCTGGAAACACCATATATTTT.

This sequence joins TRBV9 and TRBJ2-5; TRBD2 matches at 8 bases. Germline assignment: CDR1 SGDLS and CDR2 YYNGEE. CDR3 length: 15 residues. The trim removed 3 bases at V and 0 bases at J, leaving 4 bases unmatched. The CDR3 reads CASSGGGGYQETQYF. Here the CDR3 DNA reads TGTGCCAGCAGCGGAGGCGGGGGGTACCAAGAGACCCAGTACTTC.

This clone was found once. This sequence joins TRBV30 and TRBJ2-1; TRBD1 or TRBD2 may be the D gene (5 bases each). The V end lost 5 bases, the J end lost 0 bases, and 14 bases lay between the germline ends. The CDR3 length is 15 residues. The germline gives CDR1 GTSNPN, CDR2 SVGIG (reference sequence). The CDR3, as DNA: TGTGCCTGGGTAGGGGACCTGAGCTCCTACAATGAGCAGTTCTTC. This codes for CAWVGDLSSYNEQFF.